A selection of T cell receptor beta chains follows, all from one sample in a study of Tregs in tolerant kidney transplant recipients. Sequencing used immunoSEQ multiplex PCR; TCRdb keeps in-frame clones, though not all of them. The sample has roughly 250,000 clones; roughly 80% are singletons. Sequencing was performed on CD4+ T cells from blood. Receptors were obtained from a human donor in good health. Each CDR3 is given with its conserved first and last residue. Each record gives: V gene, clone size, J gene, D gene, CDR3 protein, CDR3 DNA. The D gene is left open where the match is weak. Clone size, where shown, is once, few, many, or a class for clones that have expanded.

v_call: TRBV5-1; clone_size: once; j_call: TRBJ2-7; d_call: -; cdr3_aa: CASSSRWGDEQYF; cdr3_nt: TGCGCCAGCAGTAGCCGGTGGGGAGACGAGCAGTACTTC
v_call: TRBV6-5; clone_size: -; j_call: TRBJ1-2; d_call: TRBD1; cdr3_aa: CASSLTDDRDYGYTF; cdr3_nt: TGTGCCAGCAGTCTGACAGACGACAGGGACTATGGCTACACCTTC
v_call: TRBV30; clone_size: -; j_call: TRBJ1-5; d_call: -; cdr3_aa: CAWSRGSTEPQHF; cdr3_nt: TGTGCCTGGAGTCGGGGGTCAACGGAGCCCCAGCATTTT
v_call: TRBV2; clone_size: -; j_call: TRBJ2-5; d_call: -; cdr3_aa: CASSVQGGTQYF; cdr3_nt: TGTGCCAGCAGTGTACAGGGAGGGACCCAGTACTTC
v_call: TRBV15; clone_size: -; j_call: TRBJ1-1; d_call: -; cdr3_aa: CATSTGVGGEAFF; cdr3_nt: TGTGCCACCAGCACGGGAGTCGGGGGTGAAGCTTTCTTT
v_call: TRBV9; clone_size: -; j_call: TRBJ2-2; d_call: TRBD1; cdr3_aa: CASSVATGTGGPGELFF; cdr3_nt: TGTGCCAGCAGCGTAGCTACGGGGACAGGGGGCCCCGGGGAGCTGTTTTTT
v_call: TRBV4-1; clone_size: -; j_call: TRBJ2-7; d_call: -; cdr3_aa: CASSQVTGPPYEQYF; cdr3_nt: TGCGCCAGCAGCCAAGTAACAGGGCCCCCCTACGAGCAGTACTTC
v_call: TRBV13; clone_size: -; j_call: TRBJ1-3; d_call: -; cdr3_aa: CASSPMRLSSGNTIYF; cdr3_nt: TGTGCCAGCAGCCCGATGCGACTTAGCTCTGGAAACACCATATATTTT
v_call: TRBV30; clone_size: -; j_call: TRBJ1-1; d_call: -; cdr3_aa: CALNRLMNTEAFF; cdr3_nt: TGTGCCCTAAACAGGCTAATGAACACTGAAGCTTTCTTT
v_call: TRBV4-2; clone_size: -; j_call: TRBJ2-2; d_call: TRBD2; cdr3_aa: CASSQDLRERMSWEGGELFF; cdr3_nt: TGTGCCAGCAGCCAAGATCTCAGAGAACGCATGAGCTGGGAGGGCGGGGAGCTGTTTTTT
v_call: TRBV10-3; clone_size: -; j_call: TRBJ2-5; d_call: TRBD1; cdr3_aa: CAIRGAGGLETQYF; cdr3_nt: TGTGCCATCCGTGGGGCAGGGGGCCTCGAGACCCAGTACTTC
v_call: TRBV6-6; clone_size: -; j_call: TRBJ1-1; d_call: TRBD1; cdr3_aa: CASSYGTETEAFF; cdr3_nt: TGTGCCAGCAGTTACGGGACAGAGACTGAAGCTTTCTTT
v_call: TRBV12-5; clone_size: -; j_call: TRBJ2-2; d_call: -; cdr3_aa: CASARDLGELFF; cdr3_nt: TGTGCTAGTGCCCGGGACTTAGGGGAGCTGTTTTTT
v_call: TRBV2; clone_size: -; j_call: TRBJ2-7; d_call: -; cdr3_aa: CASSRREPPYEQYF; cdr3_nt: TGTGCCAGCAGTCGCAGGGAACCCCCCTACGAGCAGTACTTC
v_call: TRBV30; clone_size: once; j_call: TRBJ2-7; d_call: -; cdr3_aa: CAWSVLGDLSYEQYF; cdr3_nt: TGTGCCTGGAGTGTACTGGGGGATCTCTCCTACGAGCAGTACTTC
v_call: TRBV10-1; clone_size: -; j_call: TRBJ2-7; d_call: -; cdr3_aa: CASSESTFGTVRAYF; cdr3_nt: TGCGCCAGCAGTGAGTCGACTTTTGGGACGGTCCGAGCGTACTTC
v_call: TRBV27; clone_size: once; j_call: TRBJ1-4; d_call: TRBD1; cdr3_aa: CASSSDRGRSEKLFF; cdr3_nt: TGTGCCAGCAGTTCGGACAGGGGGAGGAGTGAAAAACTGTTTTTT
v_call: TRBV7-9; clone_size: -; j_call: TRBJ1-2; d_call: TRBD1; cdr3_aa: CASSSRQGNYGYTF; cdr3_nt: TGTGCCAGCTCGTCTAGACAGGGGAACTATGGCTACACCTTC
v_call: TRBV28; clone_size: -; j_call: TRBJ2-5; d_call: TRBD2; cdr3_aa: CASSTGGTSPYF; cdr3_nt: TGTGCCAGCAGTACGGGCGGGACTAGCCCCTACTTC
v_call: TRBV4-1; clone_size: -; j_call: TRBJ1-2; d_call: TRBD1; cdr3_aa: CASSQTGGQFGYTF; cdr3_nt: TGCGCCAGCAGCCAAACAGGGGGTCAATTTGGCTACACCTTC
v_call: TRBV5-4; clone_size: -; j_call: TRBJ2-2; d_call: TRBD1; cdr3_aa: CASSIQDRDAGELFF; cdr3_nt: TGTGCCAGCAGCATCCAGGACAGGGACGCCGGGGAGCTGTTTTTT
v_call: TRBV30; clone_size: -; j_call: TRBJ2-7; d_call: TRBD1; cdr3_aa: CAWSIGTGGFYEQYF; cdr3_nt: TGTGCCTGGAGTATAGGGACAGGTGGCTTCTACGAGCAGTACTTC
v_call: TRBV6-1; clone_size: few; j_call: TRBJ2-1; d_call: TRBD2; cdr3_aa: CASSEVSSGTDEQFF; cdr3_nt: TGTGCCAGCAGTGAAGTGTCTAGCGGGACCGATGAGCAGTTCTTC
v_call: TRBV19; clone_size: -; j_call: TRBJ2-7; d_call: TRBD1; cdr3_aa: CASSMTGQGRYEQYF; cdr3_nt: TGTGCCAGTAGTATGACGGGACAGGGACGCTACGAGCAGTACTTC
v_call: TRBV18; clone_size: once; j_call: TRBJ2-2; d_call: -; cdr3_aa: CASSPPSLGTGELFF; cdr3_nt: TGTGCCAGCTCACCACCGTCTTTGGGCACCGGGGAGCTGTTTTTT
v_call: TRBV2; clone_size: -; j_call: TRBJ2-5; d_call: TRBD1; cdr3_aa: CASSEARWTGDQYF; cdr3_nt: TGTGCCAGCAGTGAAGCGAGGTGGACAGGCGATCAGTACTTC
v_call: TRBV6-6; clone_size: -; j_call: TRBJ1-2; d_call: -; cdr3_aa: CASSYAGKYGYTF; cdr3_nt: TGTGCCAGCAGTTACGCAGGCAAATATGGCTACACCTTC
v_call: TRBV7-3; clone_size: -; j_call: TRBJ2-7; d_call: -; cdr3_aa: CASSLMPGLQGKNEQYF; cdr3_nt: TGTGCCAGCAGCTTAATGCCGGGACTACAGGGAAAGAACGAGCAGTACTTC
v_call: TRBV4-2; clone_size: -; j_call: TRBJ1-1; d_call: -; cdr3_aa: CASSPPQGNAEAFF; cdr3_nt: TGTGCCAGCAGCCCGCCTCAGGGGAACGCTGAAGCTTTCTTT
v_call: TRBV15; clone_size: -; j_call: TRBJ2-3; d_call: -; cdr3_aa: CATSRGFGRAGRLTDTQYF; cdr3_nt: TGTGCCACCAGCAGAGGTTTTGGGCGAGCGGGCCGTTTGACAGATACGCAGTATTTT
v_call: TRBV2; clone_size: -; j_call: TRBJ2-1; d_call: TRBD1; cdr3_aa: CASSSYRGNEQFF; cdr3_nt: TGTGCCAGCAGTTCTTACAGGGGCAATGAGCAGTTCTTC
v_call: TRBV11-3; clone_size: -; j_call: TRBJ2-1; d_call: TRBD2; cdr3_aa: CASSLSGGSYNEQFF; cdr3_nt: TGTGCCAGCAGTCTCAGCGGGGGCTCCTACAATGAGCAGTTCTTC
v_call: TRBV11-3; clone_size: once; j_call: TRBJ2-2; d_call: -; cdr3_aa: CASRGPNTGELFF; cdr3_nt: TGTGCCAGCAGAGGTCCTAACACCGGGGAGCTGTTTTTT
v_call: TRBV7-9; clone_size: -; j_call: TRBJ2-7; d_call: TRBD1; cdr3_aa: CASSPTTGSIGEQYF; cdr3_nt: TGTGCCAGCAGCCCTACGACAGGGTCGATCGGCGAGCAGTACTTC
v_call: TRBV7-9; clone_size: -; j_call: TRBJ1-5; d_call: -; cdr3_aa: CASGEWGENQPQHF; cdr3_nt: TGTGCCAGCGGGGAATGGGGGGAGAATCAGCCCCAGCATTTT
v_call: TRBV27; clone_size: -; j_call: TRBJ2-1; d_call: -; cdr3_aa: CASNGGVGEQFF; cdr3_nt: TGTGCCAGCAACGGTGGGGTGGGTGAGCAGTTCTTC
v_call: TRBV2; clone_size: -; j_call: TRBJ2-4; d_call: TRBD2; cdr3_aa: CASSGTSGPGIQYF; cdr3_nt: TGTGCCAGCAGTGGAACTAGCGGGCCTGGGATTCAGTACTTC
v_call: TRBV10-1; clone_size: -; j_call: TRBJ2-3; d_call: -; cdr3_aa: CASSESGSTDTQYF; cdr3_nt: TGCGCCAGCAGTGAGTCAGGCTCAACAGATACGCAGTATTTT
v_call: TRBV6-5; clone_size: few; j_call: TRBJ1-2; d_call: TRBD1; cdr3_aa: CASRRTGGLGYTF; cdr3_nt: TGTGCCAGCAGACGAACAGGGGGCCTTGGCTACACCTTC
v_call: TRBV10-2; clone_size: -; j_call: TRBJ2-2; d_call: -; cdr3_aa: CASSDPGSSNTGELFF; cdr3_nt: TGCGCCAGCAGTGATCCAGGTAGTTCGAACACCGGGGAGCTGTTTTTT
v_call: TRBV11-2; clone_size: -; j_call: TRBJ2-5; d_call: TRBD1; cdr3_aa: CASSWTGGVETQYF; cdr3_nt: TGTGCCAGCAGCTGGACAGGGGGCGTTGAGACCCAGTACTTC
v_call: TRBV19; clone_size: -; j_call: TRBJ2-7; d_call: -; cdr3_aa: CASSIGERVGYEQYF; cdr3_nt: TGTGCCAGTAGTATAGGAGAGCGCGTGGGCTACGAGCAGTACTTC
v_call: TRBV5-4; clone_size: -; j_call: TRBJ1-2; d_call: -; cdr3_aa: CASSLGTAHGYTF; cdr3_nt: TGTGCCAGCAGCTTGGGGACAGCCCATGGCTACACCTTC
v_call: TRBV27; clone_size: few; j_call: TRBJ1-5; d_call: -; cdr3_aa: CASSLGRGYSNQPQHF; cdr3_nt: TGTGCCAGCAGTTTAGGACGGGGTTATAGCAATCAGCCCCAGCATTTT
v_call: TRBV6-1; clone_size: -; j_call: TRBJ1-5; d_call: TRBD1; cdr3_aa: CASTRQGGNQPQHF; cdr3_nt: TGTGCCAGCACTAGACAGGGTGGAAATCAGCCCCAGCATTTT
v_call: TRBV19; clone_size: -; j_call: TRBJ2-7; d_call: TRBD2; cdr3_aa: CASSLLAGGPYEQYF; cdr3_nt: TGTGCCAGTAGTCTATTAGCGGGAGGGCCGTACGAGCAGTACTTC
v_call: TRBV2; clone_size: -; j_call: TRBJ2-7; d_call: -; cdr3_aa: CASSENLVYAEQYF; cdr3_nt: TGTGCCAGCAGTGAAAACCTGGTCTACGCCGAGCAGTACTTC
v_call: TRBV9; clone_size: -; j_call: TRBJ1-1; d_call: -; cdr3_aa: CASSVGGQNTEAFF; cdr3_nt: TGTGCCAGCAGCGTAGGTGGCCAGAACACTGAAGCTTTCTTT
v_call: TRBV7-6; clone_size: -; j_call: TRBJ2-1; d_call: TRBD2; cdr3_aa: CASSLTGTSGRNEQFF; cdr3_nt: TGTGCCAGCAGCTTGACCGGGACTAGCGGGCGAAATGAGCAGTTCTTC
v_call: TRBV9; clone_size: -; j_call: TRBJ2-7; d_call: TRBD2; cdr3_aa: CASSRTSGVYEQYF; cdr3_nt: TGTGCCAGCAGTCGGACTAGCGGGGTGTACGAGCAGTACTTC
v_call: TRBV2; clone_size: -; j_call: TRBJ2-3; d_call: -; cdr3_aa: CATRDRRDTQYF; cdr3_nt: TGTGCCACTCGGGACCGTAGGGATACGCAGTATTTT
v_call: TRBV30; clone_size: -; j_call: TRBJ2-7; d_call: TRBD1; cdr3_aa: CAWSVGTGTYEQYF; cdr3_nt: TGTGCCTGGAGTGTAGGGACAGGCACATACGAGCAGTACTTC
v_call: TRBV19; clone_size: -; j_call: TRBJ2-5; d_call: -; cdr3_aa: CASSHGYQETQYF; cdr3_nt: TGTGCCAGTAGCCATGGGTACCAAGAGACCCAGTACTTC
v_call: TRBV5-1; clone_size: -; j_call: TRBJ1-4; d_call: -; cdr3_aa: CASSLAGTQNEKLFF; cdr3_nt: TGCGCCAGCAGCTTGGCCGGGACACAAAATGAAAAACTGTTTTTT
v_call: TRBV10-3; clone_size: -; j_call: TRBJ1-1; d_call: -; cdr3_aa: CAISVGGADNTEAFF; cdr3_nt: TGTGCCATCAGTGTAGGGGGGGCCGACAACACTGAAGCTTTCTTT
v_call: TRBV11-3; clone_size: -; j_call: TRBJ1-1; d_call: -; cdr3_aa: CASSLSGTTEAFF; cdr3_nt: TGTGCCAGCAGCTTAAGTGGGACAACTGAAGCTTTCTTT
v_call: TRBV14; clone_size: -; j_call: TRBJ2-7; d_call: -; cdr3_aa: CASSQVFPYEQYF; cdr3_nt: TGTGCCAGCAGCCAAGTATTTCCCTACGAGCAGTACTTC
v_call: TRBV6-1; clone_size: -; j_call: TRBJ2-7; d_call: -; cdr3_aa: CTSKFQGGTYEQYF; cdr3_nt: TGTACCAGCAAATTTCAGGGGGGAACCTACGAGCAGTACTTC
v_call: TRBV29-1; clone_size: -; j_call: TRBJ2-7; d_call: -; cdr3_aa: CSVDVGSSYEQYF; cdr3_nt: TGCAGCGTTGATGTAGGGAGCTCCTACGAGCAGTACTTC
v_call: TRBV7-9; clone_size: -; j_call: TRBJ1-2; d_call: TRBD1; cdr3_aa: CASSLGQGAGEDYGYTF; cdr3_nt: TGTGCCAGCAGCTTAGGACAGGGGGCAGGTGAAGACTATGGCTACACCTTC